This T cell receptor (beta chain) derives from a study of graft-versus-host responses after intestinal transplantation (dated by TCRdb to about 2021). Regarding the study in general: Multivisceral, liver-intestinal, or isolated intestinal transplants were received by the recipients. Every recipient was given anti-thymocyte globulin induction, then maintenance tacrolimus and steroids for around three years. Graft-versus-host and host-versus-graft alloreactive T cell clones were tracked in the graft, circulation and bone marrow after intestinal transplantation using bulk TCR-beta CDR3 sequencing. To identify alloreactive clones, pre-transplant mixed lymphocyte reaction products were sequenced and then compared with unstimulated pre-transplant donor and recipient T cells. Of the 20 to 30 intestinal transplant recipients enrolled in the cohort, one of whom was a retransplant, a few patients without pretransplant specimens were excluded. Donor T cell macrochimerism was defined as a peak of at least 4% donor T cells among recipient peripheral blood mononuclear cells. Rather than going through the commercial service, samples from a few later patients were sequenced in-house on an Illumina MiSeq and processed with MiXCR. Study-wide findings and limitations: In the allografts of patients with donor T cell macrochimerism, GvH to HvG T cell clonal ratios were high. Conclusions were limited by the relatively low number and heterogeneity of intestinal transplant patients. Early after transplant, peak levels of circulating GvH clones were found to be associated with declines in HvG clones. GvH clones were detected in recipient bone marrow, and some appeared earlier in ileal mucosa or blood, consistent with an intestinal mucosal origin.

In the case of this clone: There is no known antigen for this receptor. No much larger clone exists at a distance of one base, and base qualities are not known.

Sample time point, as interpreted from the label and publication: cells obtained before transplantation from donor or recipient. CD3+CD4+ and CD3+CD8+ populations were FACS-sorted from unstimulated pre-transplant donor and recipient cells taken from spleen or lymph nodes. Trimming removed 3 bases from V and 4 bases from J, leaving 15 bases between the germline ends. According to the germline V gene (reference sequence), CDR1 reads SGHAT and CDR2 reads FQDESV. The CDR3, from cysteine to phenylalanine, totals 15 residues. The kept DNA is CDR3 alone, 45 bases in frame from the first base. Receptors were amplified or captured by the immunoSEQ multiplex PCR assay. In most patients, genomic DNA was isolated using the Qiagen DNeasy Blood and Tissue Kit and sent frozen to Adaptive Biotechnologies for TCR sequencing. Adaptive Biotechnologies carried out high-throughput TCR-beta CDR3 sequencing of genomic DNA for most patients. Processing in the source paper ran as follows. Adaptive's ImmunoSEQ software was the source of the TCR sequencing data for roughly 19 patients, while a few other patients were processed with MiXCR and VDJtools. To correct CD4 versus CD8 sorting errors, sequences present in both subsets at a frequency ratio below 5:1 were removed. Because the origin of CDR3 nucleotide sequences shared between donor and recipient could not be assigned, those sequences were removed. At least 2-fold expansion over unstimulated cells and a minimum CFSE-low frequency of 0.002% (template counts) or 0.001% (read counts) were required for clones to be classified as alloreactive. Clones detected in sequenced pre-transplant spleen, lymph node, or MLR CFSE-low populations of the donor or recipient were defined as mappable. The cumulative frequency of alloreactive clones was calculated as a percentage of all sequences, weighted by copy number. What TCRdb holds here is the immuneACCESS table cut down to in-frame rearrangements. Part of the clones is not present; checked against another copy, under half of the missing clones reflect an unresolved V gene, and the others are unexplained. Clonal size and the V and J genes are those of that table, whereas D and trimming came from the DNA. The sample table holds around 120,000 clones, of which 90% were seen once. The ten largest clonotypes hold about 0.18% of the sample.

This receptor chain uses TRBV11-1 and TRBJ1-1; confidence is insufficient to name the D gene. The TCR originated in a human donor who received an intestinal transplant. This specimen was unstimulated CD4+ T cells sorted from spleen or lymph node cells, taken before intestinal transplant. CDR3 protein: CASSFGSGPTTEAFF. The DNA sequence follows: TGTGCCAGCAGCTTCGGTTCAGGCCCAACCACTGAAGCTTTCTTT.